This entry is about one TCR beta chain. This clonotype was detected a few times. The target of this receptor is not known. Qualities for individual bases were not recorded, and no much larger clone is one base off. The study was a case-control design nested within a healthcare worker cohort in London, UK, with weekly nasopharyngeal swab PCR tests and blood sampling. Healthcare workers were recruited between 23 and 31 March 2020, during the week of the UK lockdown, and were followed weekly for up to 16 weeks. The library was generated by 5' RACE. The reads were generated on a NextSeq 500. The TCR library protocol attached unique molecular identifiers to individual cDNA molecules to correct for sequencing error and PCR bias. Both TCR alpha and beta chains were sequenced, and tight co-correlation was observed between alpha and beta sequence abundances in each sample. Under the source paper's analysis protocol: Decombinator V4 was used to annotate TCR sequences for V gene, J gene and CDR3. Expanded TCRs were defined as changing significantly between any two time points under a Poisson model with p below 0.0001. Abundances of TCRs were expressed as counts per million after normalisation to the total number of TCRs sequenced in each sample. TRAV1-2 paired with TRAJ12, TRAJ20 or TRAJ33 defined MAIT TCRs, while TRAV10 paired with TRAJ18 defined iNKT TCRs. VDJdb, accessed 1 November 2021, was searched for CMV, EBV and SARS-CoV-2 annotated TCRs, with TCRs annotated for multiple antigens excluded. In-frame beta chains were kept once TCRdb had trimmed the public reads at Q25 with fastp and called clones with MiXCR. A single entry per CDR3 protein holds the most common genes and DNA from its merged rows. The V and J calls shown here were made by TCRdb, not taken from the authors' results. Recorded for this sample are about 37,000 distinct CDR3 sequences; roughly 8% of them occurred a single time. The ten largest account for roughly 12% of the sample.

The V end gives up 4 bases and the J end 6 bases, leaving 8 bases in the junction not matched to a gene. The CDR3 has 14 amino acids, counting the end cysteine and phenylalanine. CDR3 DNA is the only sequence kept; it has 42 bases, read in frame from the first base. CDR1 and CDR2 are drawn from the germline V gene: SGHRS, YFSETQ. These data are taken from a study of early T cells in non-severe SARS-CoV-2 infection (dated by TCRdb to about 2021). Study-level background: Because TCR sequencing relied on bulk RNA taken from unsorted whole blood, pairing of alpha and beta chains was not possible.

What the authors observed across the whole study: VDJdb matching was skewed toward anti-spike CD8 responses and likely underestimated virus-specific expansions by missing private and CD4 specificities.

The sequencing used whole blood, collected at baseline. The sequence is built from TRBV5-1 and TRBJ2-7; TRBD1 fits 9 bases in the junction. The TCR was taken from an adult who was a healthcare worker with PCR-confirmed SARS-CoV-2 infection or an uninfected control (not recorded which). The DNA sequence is TGCGCCAGCAGCATGGGACAGGGCCCCGGCGAGCAGTACTTC. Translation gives CASSMGQGPGEQYF. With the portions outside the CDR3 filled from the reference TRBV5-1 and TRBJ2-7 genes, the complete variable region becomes KAGVTQTPRYLIKTRGQQVTLSCSPISGHRSVSWYQQTPGQGLQFLFEYFSETQRNKGNFPGRFSGRQFSNSRSEMNVSTLELGDSALYLCASSMGQGPGEQYFGPGTRLTVT.